These 22 T cell receptor beta chains were all obtained from the same sample, sequenced in a study of blood T cell repertoires in COVID-19. Profiling relied on immunoSEQ multiplex PCR, and the TCRdb table lists in-frame clones only, not all of them. Here the sample spans about 77,000 clones, roughly 78% being singletons. Sequenced input: peripheral blood. The receptors come from a woman between 65 and 79 years old with acute or convalescent COVID-19.

V gene TRBV2 combines with J gene TRBJ1-6, with TRBD1 identical over 11 bases. Trimming took 7 bases from V and 6 from J; bases not matched to a gene: 5. Germline-derived CDR1 and CDR2 are SNHLY and FYNNEI. The CDR3 has 15 residues. The CDR3: CASTGQGARNSPLHF. CDR3 in DNA: TGTGCCAGCACCGGACAGGGGGCGCGTAATTCACCCCTCCACTTT.

V gene TRBV19 combines with J gene TRBJ1-5, with TRBD1 identical over 10 bases. The CDR3 is 16 residues long. V was clipped by 0 bases and J by 4 bases; unmatched bases: 3. In germline, CDR1 is LNHDA, CDR2 SQIVND (reference sequence). The CDR3 DNA reads TGTGCCAGTAGTATAGATCTGGACAGGGGGAATCAGCCCCAGCATTTT. It encodes CASSIDLDRGNQPQHF.

This clone was detected only once. CDR3 loop: CASSQGSGGGADEQFF. In DNA form, the CDR3 reads TGCGCCAGCAGCCAAGGGTCGGGCGGGGGGGCGGATGAGCAGTTCTTC. The V call is TRBV4-3, the J call TRBJ2-1; 9 bases line up with TRBD2. The CDR3 covers 16 residues. Germline V CDR1 and CDR2: LGHNA, YSLEER. J gave up 8 bases and V 1 base, and 9 bases lay outside the gene matches.

The chain joins TRBV11-3 to TRBJ2-7; D gene uncertain. The CDR3 length is 16 residues. CDR1 and CDR2 (germline): SGHNT, YENEEA. V was clipped by 0 bases and J by 1 base, with 13 bases between them. CDR3 residues: CASSLDGQRPSYEQYF. The CDR3 DNA reads TGTGCCAGCAGCTTAGATGGGCAGAGACCGTCCTACGAGCAGTACTTC.

The rearrangement links TRBV4-2 to TRBJ2-1; D is perhaps TRBD1 (6 bases). V was pared by 1 base and J by 0 bases, with 19 bases between. Germline assignment: CDR1 LGHNA and CDR2 YNFKEQ. This CDR3 is built from 19 residues. CDR3 sequence: CASSQGGQVGGSSYNEQFF. The CDR3 nucleotides are TGTGCCAGCAGCCAAGGGGGGCAGGTCGGAGGTAGCTCCTACAATGAGCAGTTCTTC.

The chain couples TRBV9 to TRBJ1-3; a possible D gene is TRBD1 (6 bases). Trimming cost V 4 bases and J 4 bases, with 15 bases left between them. Germline V gene lookup returns CDR1 SGDLS and CDR2 YYNGEE. This CDR3 region has 15 residues. This CDR3 reads CASSLLGAEGNTIYF. DNA of the CDR3: TGTGCCAGCAGCCTATTGGGGGCAGAGGGAAACACCATATATTTT.

The V call is TRBV7-6, the J call TRBJ2-3; D remains unclear. In germline, CDR1 is SGHVS, CDR2 FNYEAQ. The CDR3 runs to 11 residues. Trimming left V 10 bases short and J 5 bases short, with 10 bases between. DNA of the CDR3: TGTGCCACCGAACTAAGAGATACGCAGTATTTT. Protein: CATELRDTQYF. Full variable domain (rest looked up from reference TRBV7-6 and TRBJ2-3): GAGVSQSPRYKVTKRGQDVALRCDPISGHVSLYWYRQALGQGPEFLTYFNYEAQQDKSGLPNDRFSAERPEGSISTLTIQRTEQRDSAMYRCATELRDTQYFGPGTRLTVL.

The chain links TRBV11-3 to TRBJ2-1; D is perhaps TRBD1 (5 bases). Germline CDR1 reads SGHNT; CDR2 reads YENEEA. V lost 5 bases to trimming and J lost 5 bases, with 13 bases between them. This CDR3 comprises 14 residues. The DNA of the CDR3 is TGTGCCAGCAGCCCACGACAGAAAGACAATGAGCAGTTCTTC. Residues: CASSPRQKDNEQFF.

This clone was seen once. Written as DNA, the CDR3 is TGTGCCAGCAGCTCCCCCACAGGGGGTGGCTACACCTTC. Translating it yields CASSSPTGGGYTF. The V gene is TRBV7-2, the J gene TRBJ1-2; 8 bases agree with TRBD1. J was trimmed by 7 bases and V by 4 bases; bases with no gene match: 5. CDR1 and CDR2 (germline): SGHTA, FQGNSA. The CDR3 length is 13 residues.

This clone was observed a few times. Other DNA sequences from this sample encode an identical CDR3 as well. The CDR3 loop is CASSLGGGTEAFF. CDR3 coding DNA: TGCGCCAGCAGCTTGGGAGGTGGAACTGAAGCTTTCTTT. The V and J genes are TRBV5-1 and TRBJ1-1; D unresolved. The V end lost 0 bases, the J end lost 5 bases, and 8 bases lay between the germline ends. Germline CDR1 reads SGHRS; CDR2 reads YFSETQ. This CDR3 is 13 amino acids long.

The chain recombines TRBV5-1 with TRBJ2-2, with 7 bases that match TRBD1. CDR1 and CDR2 (germline): SGHRS, YFSETQ. V dropped 0 bases and J dropped 9; count of bases not matched to a gene: 8. The CDR3 contains 15 residues. The CDR3 reads CASSLGRGIYRELFF. CDR3 DNA sequence: TGCGCCAGCAGCTTGGGCAGGGGGATTTATCGGGAGCTGTTTTTT.

CDR3 in DNA: TGTGCCAGCAGCTCCCAGGAGACCCAGTACTTC. Its translation: CASSSQETQYF. The rearrangement uses TRBV6-2 or TRBV6-3 and TRBJ2-5; no definite D call. The CDR3 spans 11 residues. With 6 bases removed from V and 5 bases from J, the gap between germline ends came to 7 bases. Germline V CDR1 and CDR2: MNHEY, SVGEGT.

In its sample, this clone was seen a few times. This sequence joins TRBV24-1 and TRBJ1-2, with 8 bases aligning to TRBD1. This CDR3 has 15 residues. With 3 bases clipped from V and 4 bases from J, the junction kept 6 bases outside the gene matches. CDR1 is KGHDR, CDR2 SFDVKD, per germline. The CDR3 DNA reads TGTGCCACCAGTGATACCAGGGGGCTCCCCTATGGCTACACCTTC. Protein product: CATSDTRGLPYGYTF.

The DNA of the CDR3 is TGTGCCAGCAGCCCTAGGACAGGGGCTAATGAAAAACTGTTTTTT. Its protein is CASSPRTGANEKLFF. The genes are TRBV14 and TRBJ1-4; 9 positions agree with TRBD1. The CDR3 totals 15 residues. J gave up 3 bases and V 4 bases, and 3 bases lay outside the gene matches. Germline V gene lookup returns CDR1 SGHDN and CDR2 FVKESK. The full variable domain, in which reference TRBV14 and TRBJ1-4 provide the parts outside the CDR3, is EAGVTQFPSHSVIEKGQTVTLRCDPISGHDNLYWYRRVMGKEIKFLLHFVKESKQDESGMPNNRFLAERTGGTYSTLKVQPAELEDSGVYFCASSPRTGANEKLFFGSGTQLSVL.

This rearrangement joins TRBV11-2 to TRBJ1-4, with 7 nucleotides matching TRBD1. The V and J ends lost 3 bases and 5 bases, in that order; junction bases with no gene match: 6. CDR1 SGHAT and CDR2 FQNNGV come from the germline V gene. The CDR3 extends over 15 amino acids. The CDR3: CASSLTGSPNEKLFF. The CDR3 nucleotides read TGTGCCAGCAGCTTGACAGGGTCGCCAAATGAAAAACTGTTTTTT.

Only one count was recorded for this clone. The rearrangement uses TRBV27 and TRBJ2-5; a weak D match, TRBD2 (6 bases). CDR3 length equals 15 residues. Germline values: CDR1 MNHEY, CDR2 SMNVEV (reference sequence). The germline V and J ends were trimmed by 0 bases and 6 bases, with 14 bases remaining between them. CDR3 coding DNA: TGTGCCAGCAGTTTATCCCCTCGCGGGAAGCAGACCCAGTACTTC. Its translation: CASSLSPRGKQTQYF.

This clone has just one count. The rearrangement uses TRBV20-1 and TRBJ2-1; D is perhaps TRBD1 (5 bases). The V and J ends lost 3 bases and 6 bases respectively, with 12 bases between them. Germline V gene sequence: CDR1 DFQATT, CDR2 SNEGSKA (reference sequence). The CDR3 is 13 residues long. This CDR3 reads CSASRLDSNEQFF. The CDR3 DNA follows: TGCAGTGCTAGTCGGCTAGACAGCAATGAGCAGTTCTTC.

The chain combines TRBV5-8 with TRBJ2-7; the D gene is possibly TRBD2 (6 bases). The CDR3 is 15 residues long. Looked up from germline, CDR1 is SGHTS and CDR2 is YDEGEE. The V gene lost 4 bases and the J gene lost 0 bases, with 14 bases spanning the gap. The CDR3 coding sequence is TGTGCCAGCAGCGTCCGACTAGATAGCTCCTACGAGCAGTACTTC. As protein: CASSVRLDSSYEQYF.

The chain joins TRBV7-3 to TRBJ2-1; 7 nucleotides match TRBD1. Trimming at V came to 5 bases and at J to 2 bases, leaving 3 bases not matched to a gene. The CDR3 runs 14 residues. Germline V gives CDR1 SGHTA, CDR2 FQGTGA. The CDR3 protein is CASSPGTAYNEQFF. The CDR3 coding sequence is TGTGCCAGCAGCCCCGGGACAGCCTACAATGAGCAGTTCTTC.

The chain carries TRBV25-1 and TRBJ1-1; perhaps TRBD1 as D (5 bases). Trimming stripped 4 bases from V and 4 bases from J, with 16 bases between. Per germline, CDR1 MGHDK and CDR2 SYGVNS. The CDR3 has 15 residues. The CDR3 coding sequence is TGTGCCAGCAGTGTGCGGGAGCTAAGGGGCACTGAAGCTTTCTTT. It encodes CASSVRELRGTEAFF.

This chain links TRBV27 with TRBJ1-3, with 8 bases identical to TRBD1. V was clipped by 6 bases and J by 4 bases; unmatched bases: 11. The CDR3 loop spans 16 amino acids. The germline V gene has CDR1 MNHEY and CDR2 SMNVEV (reference sequence). The CDR3 DNA is TGTGCCAGCAGCGCGTTCTGGACAGGGAGGGGAAACACCATATATTTT. Amino acid sequence: CASSAFWTGRGNTIYF.

The chain employs TRBV6-5 and TRBJ1-1; the D is unclear. V lost 5 bases, J lost 5 bases, and 15 bases lay in between. The germline CDR1 and CDR2 sequences are MNHEY and SVGAGI. This CDR3 has 14 amino acids. CDR3 residues: CASSTAKEITEAFF. The CDR3 coding sequence is TGTGCCAGCAGTACGGCCAAGGAGATAACTGAAGCTTTCTTT.